The clone carrying this TCR beta chain has only one observation. Using immunoSEQ multiplex PCR, the repertoire was profiled, and TCRdb retains in-frame clones only, with some absent. The sample comprises roughly 60,000 clones, roughly four fifths of which are singletons, and 3.5% rests with the top ten. These data come from a study of blood T cell repertoires in COVID-19. CDR1 and CDR2 from the germline V gene are DFQATT and SNEGSKA (reference sequence). V lost 3 bases and J 3 bases, leaving 9 bases between the germline ends. The CDR3 covers 12 residues. The TCR comes from a man aged 55 to 69 with acute or convalescent COVID-19. J is TRBJ2-7 and V is TRBV20-1; D is ambiguous. The specimen was peripheral blood. CDR3 nucleotide sequence: TGCAGTGCTAGTCCTGGAGTCTACGAGCAGTACTTC. It yields the protein CSASPGVYEQYF.